Presented here are 23 T cell receptor delta chains from one specimen sequenced in a study of Vδ1+ human thymocytes. Study-level findings and limits: Highly polyclonal TRG and TRD repertoires with Gaussian CDR3 length distributions appeared in thymus.

Their specific antigens are unknown. Extracted RNA was reverse transcribed into cDNA. CDR3 amplicons came from multiplex PCR with pooled V-gene forward and constant-region reverse primers. With CATT, TCRdb re-called clones from the multiplex PCR reads. The sample has around 19,000 delta-chain clones, 7.5% to 9% seen once; the top ten hold almost 1%. The sample consisted of Vdelta1+ gamma-delta thymocytes from the thymus. As for subset: FACS-sorted CD3+ TCRalphabeta- TCRVdelta1+ TCRVdelta2- thymocytes. The receptor source for this set is a child under two years old who had congenital heart surgery.

This sequence joins TRDV1 and TRDJ1, with a weak D call TRDD2 (6 bases). This CDR3 has 20 amino acids. Trimming cost V 5 bases and J 0 bases, with 28 bases left between them. Per germline, CDR1 TSWWSYY and CDR2 QGS. The CDR3 DNA reads TGTGCTCTTGGGACCCGGCCTTCCGTGTTCTTGCCTTCGTACACCGATAAACTCATCTTT. This encodes CALGTRPSVFLPSYTDKLIF.

The table lists this clone with a few counts. V is TRDV1 and J is TRDJ1; TRDD2 might be the D (5 bases). Germline V gene data show CDR1 as TSWWSYY and CDR2 as QGS. This CDR3 is built from 20 residues. V was clipped by 5 bases and J by 0 bases, with 28 bases between them. The CDR3 protein is CALGPKAPGVSSPNTDKLIF. In nucleotides, the CDR3 is TGTGCTCTTGGGCCCAAGGCACCCGGGGTATCTTCCCCTAACACCGATAAACTCATCTTT.

This clone has only a few counts. J is TRDJ1 and V is TRDV1; TRDD3 matches 12 bases. Trimming removed 0 bases from V and 1 base from J; junction bases left unmatched: 15. Germline CDR1 TSWWSYY, CDR2 QGS. CDR3 length equals 21 residues. In nucleotides, the CDR3 is TGTGCTCTTGGGGAACTAGTCGCTGGGGGATACGCGTTTGTTTTCACCGATAAACTCATCTTT. Translation gives CALGELVAGGYAFVFTDKLIF.

J is TRDJ1 and V is TRDV1; TRDD3 agrees at 8 bases. Germline V lookup: CDR1 TSWWSYY, CDR2 QGS. With 0 bases clipped from V and 3 bases from J, the junction kept 27 bases outside the gene matches. This CDR3 contains 23 residues. In DNA form, the CDR3 reads TGTGCTCTTGGGGAACTTAGGCCACCTCCTGTACTGGGGGTCCAATTGTCCCCCGATAAACTCATCTTT. This encodes CALGELRPPPVLGVQLSPDKLIF.

In the case of this clone: At one boundary the junction diverges from the germline segment, which might be a read error. V usage is TRDV2 and J usage is TRDJ2; the match to TRDD3 covers 12 bases. Germline lookup yields CDR1 GEAIGNYY and CDR2 EKD. The CDR3 is 16 amino acids. The CDR3 is CAREYWGIHLTAQLFF. The CDR3 DNA follows: TGTGCCCGTGAGTACTGGGGGATACACTTGACAGCACAACTCTTCTTT.

The gene calls are TRDV1 and TRDJ1; 12 bases line up with TRDD3. V lost 3 bases, J lost 3 bases, and 20 bases stayed unmatched. The CDR3 runs 21 residues. Per germline, CDR1 TSWWSYY and CDR2 QGS. The CDR3 nucleotides read TGTGCTCTTGGGGAGATTTATCTGGGGGATACGAGGGTCAGATTCGCCGATAAACTCATCTTT. Its translation is CALGEIYLGDTRVRFADKLIF.

This clone was counted a few times. The rearrangement uses TRDV1 and TRDJ1; 10 positions match TRDD3. The CDR3 extends over 22 amino acids. Losses at the gene ends were 2 bases for V and 5 bases for J; bases not matched to a gene: 26. From germline, CDR1 is TSWWSYY and CDR2 QGS. The DNA of the CDR3 is TGTGCTCTTGGGGAAATCCCCCTATGGTCCGACTGGGGGATTAGGGCCCGAGATAAACTCATCTTT. Its protein product is CALGEIPLWSDWGIRARDKLIF.

The rearrangement uses TRDV1 and TRDJ1; perhaps TRDD3 as D (6 bases). Between the trimmed V and J ends, which lost 5 bases and 2 bases, there was a span of 36 bases. The CDR3 extends over 22 amino acids. Germline V gene lookup returns CDR1 TSWWSYY and CDR2 QGS. DNA for the CDR3: TGTGCTCTTGGGCCCTTACCCCGGGTTGGGTGGGGGCTGAACCTGCGGACCGATAAACTCATCTTT. Residues: CALGPLPRVGWGLNLRTDKLIF.

The sample holds a few counts of this clone. The gene calls are TRDV1 and TRDJ1, with 9 bases matching TRDD3. After removal of 4 bases from V and 9 bases from J, the junction contained 6 bases not matched to a gene. Germline CDR1 and CDR2: TSWWSYY and QGS. The CDR3 contains 13 residues. The CDR3 sequence: CALGGTGDTQLIF. In DNA form, the CDR3 reads TGTGCTCTTGGGGGGACGGGGGATACTCAACTCATCTTT.

This clone showed up just a few times. The chain recombines TRDV1 with TRDJ1; TRDD3 matches 10 bases. The germline V gene has CDR1 TSWWSYY and CDR2 QGS. The V gene end was trimmed by 2 bases and the J gene end by 0 bases; junction bases not matched to a gene: 24. This CDR3 is built from 23 residues. DNA for the CDR3: TGTGCTCTTGGGGAAAGTCCCCCTCCTACGGGTCTCCTGGGGGATATCCACACCGATAAACTCATCTTT. Protein: CALGESPPPTGLLGDIHTDKLIF.

In this sample, this clone turned up a few times. The chain recombines TRDV1 with TRDJ1; 8 bases are a match to TRDD3. The germline gives CDR1 TSWWSYY, CDR2 QGS. V lost 2 bases to trimming and J lost 0 bases; unmatched junction nucleotides: 17. The CDR3 has 20 residues. CDR3 nucleotides: TGTGCTCTTGGGGAATGCTCCGACTGGGGGCCATACGGACACACCGATAAACTCATCTTT. It yields the protein CALGECSDWGPYGHTDKLIF.

This clone showed up just a few times. The V call is TRDV1, the J call TRDJ1; 9 bases match TRDD3. The CDR3 is 22 residues long. Trimming took 6 bases from V and 0 from J; bases not matched to a gene: 26. CDR1 and CDR2 from the germline V gene are TSWWSYY and QGS. CDR3 DNA sequence: TGTGCTCTTGGTTTGAAGGGGACAACCAGCCCCCTGGGGGATCCGTACACCGATAAACTCATCTTT. Its translation: CALGLKGTTSPLGDPYTDKLIF.

This clone was seen only a few times. The V and J genes are TRDV1 and TRDJ1, with TRDD3 matching over 12 bases. After removal of 1 base from V and 4 bases from J, the junction contained 13 bases not matched to a gene. Looked up from germline, CDR1 is TSWWSYY and CDR2 is QGS. The CDR3 is made up of 19 amino acids. CDR3 nucleotides: TGTGCTCTTGGGGAACGGACCAGTGGGCTGGGGGATACGTGCGATAAACTCATCTTT. This encodes CALGERTSGLGDTCDKLIF.

This clone occurred a few times. The genes are TRDV1 and TRDJ1, with D possibly matching TRDD3 (6 bases). The CDR3 runs 18 residues. Germline values: CDR1 TSWWSYY, CDR2 QGS. V gave up 3 bases and J gave up 1 base, with 21 bases separating them. The CDR3 loop is CALGDVYVLGSVTDKLIF. The CDR3 DNA is TGTGCTCTTGGGGACGTCTACGTACTGGGTTCTGTCACCGATAAACTCATCTTT.

This clone was counted between two and nine times. This rearrangement joins TRDV1 to TRDJ1; 13 bases are a match to TRDD3. The CDR3 loop spans 21 amino acids. The germline gives CDR1 TSWWSYY, CDR2 QGS. Trimming at V came to 1 base and at J to 8 bases, leaving 22 bases not matched to a gene. The CDR3 region has the DNA TGTGCTCTTGGGGAACGGCCCCTACTGGGGGATACGCCCGCGGGCCTTTTAAAACTCATCTTT. Translating it yields CALGERPLLGDTPAGLLKLIF.

This sequence joins TRDV1 and TRDJ1, with 10 bases identical to TRDD3. CDR1 TSWWSYY and CDR2 QGS come from the germline V gene. J was trimmed by 0 bases and V by 1 base; bases with no gene match: 14. The CDR3 contains 20 residues. DNA of the CDR3: TGTGCTCTTGGGGAACGGAGTTACTGGGGGATCTTGAACTACACCGATAAACTCATCTTT. Its translation: CALGERSYWGILNYTDKLIF.

V and J are TRDV1 and TRDJ1; 9 bases align to TRDD3. The CDR3 contains 17 residues. V lost 4 bases to trimming and J lost 2 bases; unmatched junction nucleotides: 11. Germline assignment: CDR1 TSWWSYY and CDR2 QGS. CDR3: CALGGFLLGDETDKLIF. The DNA of the CDR3 is TGTGCTCTTGGGGGGTTCCTACTGGGGGACGAAACCGATAAACTCATCTTT.

Only a few counts were recorded for this clone. Other nucleotide sequences from this sample produce the same CDR3. The chain carries TRDV1 and TRDJ1; D may be TRDD2 or TRDD3 (5 bases each). V lost 6 bases, J lost 3 bases, and 26 bases lay in between. This CDR3 has 18 amino acids. In germline, CDR1 is TSWWSYY, CDR2 QGS. CDR3 in amino acids: CALGAPTSHFIRADKLIF. The CDR3 nucleotides are TGTGCTCTTGGAGCACCTACCTCCCACTTCATACGCGCCGATAAACTCATCTTT.

About this clone itself: One end of the junction does not line up with germline, which may come from a read error. Other DNA sequences in the sample encode the same CDR3. The V call is TRDV1, the J call TRDJ1; D call uncertain. Germline values: CDR1 TSWWSYY, CDR2 QGS. This CDR3 region has 18 residues. The CDR3 loop is CALGEHIRRADADDKLIF. In DNA, the CDR3 is TGTGCTCTTGGGGAACACATTCGGAGGGCCGACGCCGACGATAAACTCATCTTC.

V gene TRDV1 combines with J gene TRDJ1; tentative D call: TRDD3 (5 bases). There are 18 residues in the CDR3. The germline CDR1 and CDR2 sequences are TSWWSYY and QGS. Trimming shortened V by 1 base and J by 6 bases, and 24 bases separated the two germline ends. The CDR3 loop reads CALGEPTRVGFVANKLIF. The CDR3 DNA sequence: TGTGCTCTTGGGGAACCGACTCGAGTGGGATTTGTCGCCAATAAACTCATCTTT.

This clone was observed a few times. V gene TRDV1 combines with J gene TRDJ1; 9 nucleotides line up with TRDD3. Trimming removed 3 bases from V and 1 base from J; junction bases left unmatched: 6. The CDR3 totals 16 residues. Germline values: CDR1 TSWWSYY, CDR2 QGS. The DNA for the CDR3 is TGTGCTCTTGGGGATTTGGGGGATATCCTCACCGATAAACTCATCTTT. Its translation: CALGDLGDILTDKLIF.

This clone appeared a few times. The chain links TRDV1 to TRDJ1; D assignment may be TRDD2 or TRDD3 (5 bases each). Germline assignment: CDR1 TSWWSYY and CDR2 QGS. The CDR3 is 21 residues long. V was shortened by 4 bases and J by 0 bases, with 30 bases between the two germline ends. The CDR3 protein is CALGAPKAVPYAPGNTDKLIF. The DNA of the CDR3 is TGTGCTCTTGGGGCTCCGAAGGCCGTTCCCTACGCGCCGGGGAACACCGATAAACTCATCTTT.

This clone was seen only a few times. The chain links TRDV1 to TRDJ1; D ambiguous. The germline V gene encodes CDR1 TSWWSYY and CDR2 QGS. The CDR3 consists of 17 residues. The ends were cut back, 8 bases at V and 1 base at J, with 23 bases in the middle. This chain's CDR3 is CALQPGFPGRLTDKLIF. In nucleotides, the CDR3 is TGTGCTCTTCAGCCGGGGTTCCCCGGACGCCTCACCGATAAACTCATCTTT.